Following are 10 T cell receptor beta chains from one sample sequenced in a study of vaccination and CD4 T cells after COVID-19. Treatment indicated: 10-day PBMC culture with coronavirus spike peptide pools or control peptides (ViraFEST assay). These TCRs' antigens remain unknown. Sequencing of the DNA from cultured CD4+ T cells was carried out with the Oncomine TCR Beta short-read assay. Using its own MiXCR run on the PCR reads, TCRdb lists one record per CDR3 protein. The table records around 25,000 distinct CDR3 sequences, 60% of them present only once. Material: CD4+ T cells from blood, cultured in vitro, obtained after SARS-CoV-2 vaccination. These receptors originate from a human donor who received a COVID-19 vaccine.

The chain is built from TRBV5-1 and TRBJ2-1; D possibly corresponds to TRBD1 (6 bases). The CDR3 covers 11 residues. The V end was cut by 3 bases, the J end by 10 bases, with 8 bases between. Germline V gene lookup returns CDR1 SGHRS and CDR2 YFSETQ. The CDR3 DNA follows: TGCGCCAGCAGCTCAACAGGGGAGCAGTTCTTC. As protein: CASSSTGEQFF.

V gene TRBV5-4 combines with J gene TRBJ1-2; D remains ambiguous. Germline V CDR1 and CDR2: SGHNT, YYREEE (reference sequence). The length of the CDR3 is 14 residues. The V and J ends lost 3 bases and 8 bases respectively, with 17 bases between them. The CDR3 DNA is TGTGCCAGCAGCTCATCACTGGGGATGGAGGGCTACACCTTC. It codes for CASSSSLGMEGYTF.

The chain recombines TRBV6-1 with TRBJ1-2, with TRBD1 matching 7 bases. CDR1 MNHNS and CDR2 SASEGT come from the germline V gene. CDR3 length: 14 residues. V was clipped by 6 bases and J by 3 bases; unmatched bases: 7. The CDR3 sequence is CASSETQGDYGYTF. The DNA for the CDR3 is TGTGCCAGCAGCGAGACTCAGGGGGACTATGGCTACACCTTC.

The CDR3 protein is CATSGAGDEKLFF. The CDR3 region has the DNA TGTGCCACCAGCGGGGCAGGGGACGAAAAACTGTTTTTT. This chain joins TRBV24-1 and TRBJ1-4; D may be TRBD1 (6 bases). Germline lookup yields CDR1 KGHDR and CDR2 SFDVKD. The CDR3 contains 13 residues. V was cut by 7 bases and J by 8 bases, with 13 bases left in between.

The CDR3 sequence: CASSQDGVPGGYTF. CDR3 DNA sequence: TGTGCCAGCAGCCAAGATGGAGTACCGGGTGGCTACACCTTC. The gene calls are TRBV14 and TRBJ1-2; D not resolved. Trimming took 0 bases from V and 7 from J, leaving 12 bases between them. There are 14 residues in the CDR3. Germline CDR1 and CDR2: SGHDN and FVKESK.

V and J are TRBV6-1 and TRBJ2-3; D might be TRBD1 (6 bases). V was clipped by 6 bases and J by 0 bases, with 10 bases between them. Germline CDR1 reads MNHNS; CDR2 reads SASEGT. The length of the CDR3 is 14 residues. CDR3 sequence reads: CASRDSSSTDTQYF. DNA of the CDR3: TGTGCCAGCAGGGACAGCTCTAGCACAGATACGCAGTATTTT.

This clonotype was picked up a small number of times. The chain carries TRBV6-1 and TRBJ1-2; 8 bases line up with TRBD1. The CDR3 is 15 amino acids. V was pared by 7 bases and J by 4 bases, with 11 bases of the junction left unmatched. Germline values: CDR1 MNHNS, CDR2 SASEGT. The CDR3: CASNQDRGSFYGYTF. CDR3 DNA: TGTGCCAGCAACCAAGACAGGGGTTCTTTCTATGGCTACACCTTC.

The rearrangement uses TRBV7-2 and TRBJ2-1; D possibly corresponds to TRBD2 (5 bases). Trimming took off 7 bases at V and 3 bases at J, with 13 bases between the two ends. Germline V gives CDR1 SGHTA, CDR2 FQGNSA. The CDR3 length is 14 residues. CDR3 sequence (DNA): TGTGCCAGCACCCAAAAGGCGGGCTACAATGAGCAGTTCTTC. Translating gives CASTQKAGYNEQFF.

The V gene is TRBV7-3, the J gene TRBJ2-5, with 7 nucleotides matching TRBD1. Losses at the gene ends were 5 bases for V and 7 bases for J; bases not matched to a gene: 10. Germline CDR1 and CDR2: SGHTA and FQGTGA. CDR3 length equals 14 residues. The CDR3 nucleotides are TGTGCCAGCAGCCAAACACAGGGGCGTGGGACCCAGTACTTC. Protein sequence: CASSQTQGRGTQYF. The full variable domain, with the rest looked up from reference TRBV7-3 and TRBJ2-5, is GAGVSQTPSNKVTEKGKYVELRCDPISGHTALYWYRQSLGQGPEFLIYFQGTGAADDSGLPNDRFFAVRPEGSVSTLKIQRTERGDSAVYLCASSQTQGRGTQYFGPGTRLLVL.

This chain connects TRBV6-4 to TRBJ2-7; possibly TRBD2 for D (6 bases). The CDR3 consists of 15 residues. The V gene lost 4 bases and the J gene lost 2 bases, with 15 bases spanning the gap. The germline V gene has CDR1 MRHNA and CDR2 SNTAGT. The CDR3 region is CASSAPGLQTYEQYF. Written as DNA, the CDR3 is TGTGCCAGCAGTGCACCGGGACTCCAGACCTACGAGCAGTACTTC.